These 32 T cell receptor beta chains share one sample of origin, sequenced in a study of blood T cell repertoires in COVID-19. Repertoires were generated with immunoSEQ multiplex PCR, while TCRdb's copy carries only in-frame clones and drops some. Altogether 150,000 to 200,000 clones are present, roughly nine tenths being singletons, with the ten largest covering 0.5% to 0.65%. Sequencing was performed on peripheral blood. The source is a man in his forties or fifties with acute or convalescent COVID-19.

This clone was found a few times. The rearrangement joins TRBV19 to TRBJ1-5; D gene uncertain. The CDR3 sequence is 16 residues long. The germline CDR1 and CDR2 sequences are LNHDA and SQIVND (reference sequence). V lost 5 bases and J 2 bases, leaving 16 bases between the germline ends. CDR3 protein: CASSSVSQAGNQPQHF. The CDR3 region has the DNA TGTGCCAGTAGTTCGGTGAGCCAGGCAGGCAATCAGCCCCAGCATTTT.

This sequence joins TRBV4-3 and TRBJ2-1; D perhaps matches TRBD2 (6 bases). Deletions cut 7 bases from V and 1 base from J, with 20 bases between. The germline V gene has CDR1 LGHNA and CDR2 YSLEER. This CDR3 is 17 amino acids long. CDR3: CASTSRVWGGSYNEQFF. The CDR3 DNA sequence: TGCGCCAGCACCTCGAGGGTTTGGGGAGGATCCTACAATGAGCAGTTCTTC.

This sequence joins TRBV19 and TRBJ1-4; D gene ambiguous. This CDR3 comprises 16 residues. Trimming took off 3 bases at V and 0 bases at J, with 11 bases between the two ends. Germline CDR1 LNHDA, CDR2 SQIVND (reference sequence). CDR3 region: CASSITRAATNEKLFF. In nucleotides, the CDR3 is TGTGCCAGTAGTATTACGCGGGCAGCAACTAATGAAAAACTGTTTTTT.

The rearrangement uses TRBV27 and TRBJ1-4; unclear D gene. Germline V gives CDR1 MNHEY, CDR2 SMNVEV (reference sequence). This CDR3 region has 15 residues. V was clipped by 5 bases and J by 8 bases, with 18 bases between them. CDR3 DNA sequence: TGTGCCAGCAGTCCCGGCACCGGAGGTCGGGAAAAACTGTTTTTT. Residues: CASSPGTGGREKLFF.

Here the CDR3 DNA reads TGTGCCAGCAGTTTAAGTGGGACTAGGGCAACCGGGGAGCTGTTTTTT. Amino acids: CASSLSGTRATGELFF. The chain combines TRBV27 with TRBJ2-2; 8 positions match TRBD2. V was pared by 2 bases and J by 5 bases, with 7 bases of the junction left unmatched. This CDR3 spans 16 amino acids. Germline V gene data show CDR1 as MNHEY and CDR2 as SMNVEV (reference sequence).

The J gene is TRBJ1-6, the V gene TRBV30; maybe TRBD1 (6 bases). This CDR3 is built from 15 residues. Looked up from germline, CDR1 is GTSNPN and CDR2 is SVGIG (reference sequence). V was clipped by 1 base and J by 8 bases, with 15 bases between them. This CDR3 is CAWSAETGGDSPLHF. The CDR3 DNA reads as TGTGCCTGGAGTGCAGAGACGGGGGGCGATTCACCCCTCCACTTT.

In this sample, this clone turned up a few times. The CDR3 coding sequence is TGTGCCATCACCGGGACAGGGAACACTGAAGCTTTCTTT. It translates to CAITGTGNTEAFF. The V gene is TRBV10-3, the J gene TRBJ1-1; 8 bases map to TRBD1. Germline CDR1 ENHRY, CDR2 SYGVKD. The CDR3 runs to 13 residues. V gave up 7 bases and J gave up 1 base; unmatched junction bases: 2.

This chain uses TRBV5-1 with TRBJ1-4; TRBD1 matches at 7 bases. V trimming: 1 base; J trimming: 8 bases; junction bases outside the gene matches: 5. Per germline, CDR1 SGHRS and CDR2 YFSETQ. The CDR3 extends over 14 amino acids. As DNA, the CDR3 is TGCGCCAGCAGCTTGCAGGGGGATCGAGAAAAACTGTTTTTT. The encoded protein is CASSLQGDREKLFF.

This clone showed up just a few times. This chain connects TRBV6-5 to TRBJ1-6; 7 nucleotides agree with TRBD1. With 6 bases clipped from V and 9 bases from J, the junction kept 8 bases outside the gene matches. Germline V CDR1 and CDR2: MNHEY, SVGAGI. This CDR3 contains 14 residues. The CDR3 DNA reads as TGTGCCAGCAGCTGGGACAGTAATAGTTCACCCCTCCACTTT. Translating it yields CASSWDSNSSPLHF.

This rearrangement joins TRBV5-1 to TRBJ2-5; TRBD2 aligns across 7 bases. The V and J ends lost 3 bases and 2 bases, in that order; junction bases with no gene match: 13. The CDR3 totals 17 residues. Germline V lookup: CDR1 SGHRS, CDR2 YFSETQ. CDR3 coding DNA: TGCGCCAGCAGCTCCACCCCCCGCGGGAGAGGGCAAGAGACCCAGTACTTC. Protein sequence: CASSSTPRGRGQETQYF.

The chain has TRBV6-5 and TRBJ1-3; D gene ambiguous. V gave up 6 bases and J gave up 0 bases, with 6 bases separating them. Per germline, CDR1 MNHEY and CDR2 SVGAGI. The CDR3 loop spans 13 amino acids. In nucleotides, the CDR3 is TGTGCCAGCAGGAGGCCCTCTGGAAACACCATATATTTT. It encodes CASRRPSGNTIYF.

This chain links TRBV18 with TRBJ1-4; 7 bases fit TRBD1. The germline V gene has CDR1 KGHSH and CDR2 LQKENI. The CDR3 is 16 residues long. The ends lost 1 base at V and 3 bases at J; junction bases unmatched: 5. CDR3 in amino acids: CASSPRSGQPNEKLFF. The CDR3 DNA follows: TGTGCCAGCTCACCACGGTCGGGACAGCCTAATGAAAAACTGTTTTTT.

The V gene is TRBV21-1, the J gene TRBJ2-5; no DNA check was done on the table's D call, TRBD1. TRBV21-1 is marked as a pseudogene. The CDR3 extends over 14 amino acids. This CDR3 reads CASSLGAREETQYF. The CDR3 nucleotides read TGTGCCAGCAGCTTGGGGGCGAGGGAAGAGACCCAGTACTTC.

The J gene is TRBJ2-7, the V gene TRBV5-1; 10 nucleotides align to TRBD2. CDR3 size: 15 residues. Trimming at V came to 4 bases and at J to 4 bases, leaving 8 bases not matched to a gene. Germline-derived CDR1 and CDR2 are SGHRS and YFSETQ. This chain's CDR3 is CASSRSGTSVYEQYF. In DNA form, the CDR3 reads TGCGCCAGCAGCAGATCCGGGACTAGCGTTTACGAGCAGTACTTC.

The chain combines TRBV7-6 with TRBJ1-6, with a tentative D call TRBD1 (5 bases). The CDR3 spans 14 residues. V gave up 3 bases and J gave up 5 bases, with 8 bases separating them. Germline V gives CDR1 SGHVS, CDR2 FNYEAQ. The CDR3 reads CASSLGLDNSPLHF. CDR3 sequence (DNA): TGTGCCAGCAGCTTGGGACTGGATAATTCACCCCTCCACTTT.

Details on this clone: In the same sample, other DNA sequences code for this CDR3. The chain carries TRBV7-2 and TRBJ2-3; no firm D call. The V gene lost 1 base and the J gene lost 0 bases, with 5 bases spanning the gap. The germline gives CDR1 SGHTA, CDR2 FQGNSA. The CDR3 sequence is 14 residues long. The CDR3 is CASSLGASTDTQYF. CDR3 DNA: TGTGCCAGCAGCTTAGGGGCTAGCACAGATACGCAGTATTTT.

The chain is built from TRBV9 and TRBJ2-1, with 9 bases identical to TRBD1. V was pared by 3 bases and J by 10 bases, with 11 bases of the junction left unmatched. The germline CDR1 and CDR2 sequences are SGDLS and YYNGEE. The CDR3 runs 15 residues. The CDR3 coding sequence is TGTGCCAGCAGCGACCGGGACAGGGCTTATAGGGAGCAGTTCTTC. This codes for CASSDRDRAYREQFF.

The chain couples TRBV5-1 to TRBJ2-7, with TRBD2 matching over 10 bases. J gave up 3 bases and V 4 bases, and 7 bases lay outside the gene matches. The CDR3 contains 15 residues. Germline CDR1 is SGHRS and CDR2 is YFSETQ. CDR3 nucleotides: TGCGCCAGCAGCCTCGGGGTAGCGGGAGGCTACGAGCAGTACTTC. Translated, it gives CASSLGVAGGYEQYF.

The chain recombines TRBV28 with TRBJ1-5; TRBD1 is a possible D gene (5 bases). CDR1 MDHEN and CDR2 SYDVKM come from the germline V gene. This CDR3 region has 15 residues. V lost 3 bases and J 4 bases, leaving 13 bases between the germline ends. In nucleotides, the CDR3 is TGTGCCAGCAGTTTTCGGCAGGGCTCGAATCAGCCCCAGCATTTT. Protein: CASSFRQGSNQPQHF.

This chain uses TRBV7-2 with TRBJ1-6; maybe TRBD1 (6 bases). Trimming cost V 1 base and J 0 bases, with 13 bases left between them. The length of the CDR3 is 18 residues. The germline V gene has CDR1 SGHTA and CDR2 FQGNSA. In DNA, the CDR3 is TGTGCCAGCAGCTTAGTACAGGGTGGGAGCTCCTATAATTCACCCCTCCACTTT. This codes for CASSLVQGGSSYNSPLHF.

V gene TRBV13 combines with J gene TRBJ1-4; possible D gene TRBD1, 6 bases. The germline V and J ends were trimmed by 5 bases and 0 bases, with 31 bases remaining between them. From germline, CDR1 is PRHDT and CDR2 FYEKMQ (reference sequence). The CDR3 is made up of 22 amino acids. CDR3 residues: CASSLSRGQLSIDPATNEKLFF. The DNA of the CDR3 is TGTGCCAGCAGCCTCAGCCGAGGACAGTTAAGTATCGACCCAGCAACTAATGAAAAACTGTTTTTT.

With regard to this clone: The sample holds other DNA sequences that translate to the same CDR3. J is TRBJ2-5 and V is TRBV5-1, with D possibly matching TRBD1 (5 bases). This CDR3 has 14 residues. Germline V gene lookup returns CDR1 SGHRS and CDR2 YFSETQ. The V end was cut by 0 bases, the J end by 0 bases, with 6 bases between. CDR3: CASSLAGNQETQYF. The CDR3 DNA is TGCGCCAGCAGCTTGGCAGGGAACCAAGAGACCCAGTACTTC.

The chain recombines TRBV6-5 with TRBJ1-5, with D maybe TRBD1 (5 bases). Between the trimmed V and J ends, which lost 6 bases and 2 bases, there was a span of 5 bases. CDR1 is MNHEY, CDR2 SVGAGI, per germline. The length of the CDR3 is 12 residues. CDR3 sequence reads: CASSRGNQPQHF. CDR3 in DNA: TGTGCCAGCAGCAGGGGCAATCAGCCCCAGCATTTT.

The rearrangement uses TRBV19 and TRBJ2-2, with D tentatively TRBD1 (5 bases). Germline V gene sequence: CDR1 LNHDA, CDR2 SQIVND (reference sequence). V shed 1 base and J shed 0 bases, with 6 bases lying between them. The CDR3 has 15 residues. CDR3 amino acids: CASSIGGPNTGELFF. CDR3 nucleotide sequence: TGTGCCAGTAGTATAGGGGGCCCGAACACCGGGGAGCTGTTTTTT.

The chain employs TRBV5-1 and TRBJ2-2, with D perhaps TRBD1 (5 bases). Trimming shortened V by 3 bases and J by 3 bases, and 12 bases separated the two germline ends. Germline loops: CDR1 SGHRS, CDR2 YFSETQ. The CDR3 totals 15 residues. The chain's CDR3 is CASSWSGRDTGELFF. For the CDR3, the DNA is TGCGCCAGCAGCTGGTCAGGGCGAGACACCGGGGAGCTGTTTTTT.

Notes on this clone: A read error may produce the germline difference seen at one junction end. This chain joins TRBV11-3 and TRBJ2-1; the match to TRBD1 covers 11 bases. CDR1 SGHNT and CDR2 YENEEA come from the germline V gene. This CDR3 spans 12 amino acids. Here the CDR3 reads CASSTRTGGLVF. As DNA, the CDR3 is TGTGCCAGCAGCACCCGGACAGGGGGCTTGGTCTTC.

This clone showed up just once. CDR3 in amino acids: CASSAPQGDGNTIYF. As DNA, the CDR3 is TGTGCCAGCTCAGCGCCGCAGGGGGATGGAAACACCATATATTTT. The V call is TRBV18, the J call TRBJ1-3; 7 bases agree with TRBD1. CDR3 length equals 15 residues. Per the germline V gene, CDR1 is KGHSH and CDR2 is LQKENI. Unmatched junction bases numbered 7, after V lost 5 bases and J lost 3 bases.

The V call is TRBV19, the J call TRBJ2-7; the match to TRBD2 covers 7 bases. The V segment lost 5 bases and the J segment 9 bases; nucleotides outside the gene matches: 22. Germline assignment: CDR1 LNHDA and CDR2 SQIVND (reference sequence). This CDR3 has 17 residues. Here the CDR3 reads CASSPERGGRAPRAQYF. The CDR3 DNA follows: TGTGCCAGTAGTCCGGAACGGGGAGGGAGGGCCCCTCGGGCGCAGTACTTC.

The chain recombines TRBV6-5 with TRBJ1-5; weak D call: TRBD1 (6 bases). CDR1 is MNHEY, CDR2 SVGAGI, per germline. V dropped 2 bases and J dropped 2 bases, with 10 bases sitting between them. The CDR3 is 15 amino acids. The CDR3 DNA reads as TGTGCCAGCAGTTACAGGGGGTTAGGCAATCAGCCCCAGCATTTT. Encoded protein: CASSYRGLGNQPQHF.

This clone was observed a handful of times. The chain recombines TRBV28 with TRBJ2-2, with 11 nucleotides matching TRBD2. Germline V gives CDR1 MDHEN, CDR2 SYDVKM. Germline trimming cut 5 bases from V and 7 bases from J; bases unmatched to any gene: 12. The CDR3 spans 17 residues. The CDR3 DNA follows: TGTGCCAGCAGTCCCCCCTTAGCGGGAGGGGCCGGCGGGGAGCTGTTTTTT. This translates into CASSPPLAGGAGGELFF. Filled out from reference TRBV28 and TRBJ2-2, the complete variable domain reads DVKVTQSSRYLVKRTGEKVFLECVQDMDHENMFWYRQDPGLGLRLIYFSYDVKMKEKGDIPEGYSVSREKKERFSLILESASTNQTSMYLCASSPPLAGGAGGELFFGEGSRLTVL.

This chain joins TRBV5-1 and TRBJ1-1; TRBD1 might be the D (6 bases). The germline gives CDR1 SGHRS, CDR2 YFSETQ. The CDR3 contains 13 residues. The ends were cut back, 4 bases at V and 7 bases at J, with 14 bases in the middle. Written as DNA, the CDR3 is TGCGCCAGCAGCCCCCAGGGGATTGGTGAAGCTTTCTTT. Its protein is CASSPQGIGEAFF.

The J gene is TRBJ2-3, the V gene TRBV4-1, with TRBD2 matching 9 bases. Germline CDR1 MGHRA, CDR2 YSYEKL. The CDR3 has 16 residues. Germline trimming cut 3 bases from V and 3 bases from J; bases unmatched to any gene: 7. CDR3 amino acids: CASSQVSGSLTDTQYF. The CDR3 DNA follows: TGCGCCAGCAGCCAGGTTAGCGGGAGCCTAACAGATACGCAGTATTTT.